This TCR beta chain was identified in a study of blood T cell repertoires in COVID-19. In the study overall: Samples representing acute and convalescent COVID-19 were sourced from the United States, Italy and Spain. From T cells, B-cell-depleted T cells, or PBMCs came the material, which was cDNA or gDNA.

In the source study's methods: Counts of nucleated cells, estimated from reference gene primer amplification, were obtained. Using immunoSEQ multiplex PCR, the repertoire was profiled, and TCRdb retains in-frame clones only, with some absent. D and trimming come from the DNA, and the V and J calls and clone size come from that table. The sample carries over 150,000 clones, about 87% recorded once. CDR3 length: 13 amino acids. Germline-derived CDR1 and CDR2 are MNHEY and SVGAGI. The V end lost 4 bases, the J end lost 4 bases, and 10 bases lay between the germline ends. Source material: peripheral blood. The chain employs TRBV6-5 and TRBJ1-1, with D tentatively TRBD1 (6 bases). The receptor comes from a man aged 35 to 55 with active or convalescent COVID-19. The CDR3 DNA reads TGTGCCAGCAGTTCACAGGGCACCACTGAAGCTTTCTTT. Translated: CASSSQGTTEAFF.